The 23 T cell receptor beta chains in this list originate from one sample, sequenced in a study of cytotoxic CD8 clonotypes in ibrutinib-treated CLL. Only in-frame clones appear in the TCRdb table, and some are missing; sequencing was by immunoSEQ multiplex PCR. The data hold hundreds of thousands of clones, with about three quarters observed a single time. Specimen: PBMCs, collected after 24 months of ibrutinib treatment. The receptors originated from a human donor with chronic lymphocytic leukemia.

This clone has just a few counts. J is TRBJ1-2 and V is TRBV28; D is uncertain. The CDR3 loop spans 12 amino acids. Trimming pared 3 bases from V and 6 bases from J, leaving 8 bases between. Germline loops: CDR1 MDHEN, CDR2 SYDVKM. CDR3 region: CASSFRLDGYTF. CDR3 nucleotides: TGTGCCAGCAGTTTTCGGCTGGATGGCTACACCTTC.

The chain uses TRBV6-5 and TRBJ2-3, with TRBD1 identical over 7 bases. CDR1 is MNHEY, CDR2 SVGAGI, per germline. This CDR3 has 15 amino acids. J was trimmed by 4 bases and V by 8 bases; bases with no gene match: 12. CDR3 sequence reads: CASGYRGRGADTQYF. The CDR3 nucleotides read TGTGCCAGCGGATACAGGGGCAGGGGCGCAGATACGCAGTATTTT.

This chain links TRBV7-9 with TRBJ1-2; no clear D gene. Germline-derived CDR1 and CDR2 are SEHNR and FQNEAQ (reference sequence). This CDR3 spans 13 amino acids. Deletions cut 5 bases from V and 6 bases from J, with 13 bases between. CDR3 DNA sequence: TGTGCCAGCAGCGCGAGGGAGGTAGATGGCTACACCTTC. It specifies CASSAREVDGYTF.

This clone was found once. The CDR3 loop is CASSRGSSGANVLTF. The CDR3, as DNA: TGTGCCAGCAGCCGTGGTAGCTCTGGGGCCAACGTCCTGACTTTC. This chain uses TRBV7-2 with TRBJ2-6; D is ambiguous. Germline lookup yields CDR1 SGHTA and CDR2 FQGNSA. With 5 bases removed from V and 0 bases from J, the gap between germline ends came to 8 bases. The CDR3 consists of 15 residues. The complete variable domain, with remaining parts taken from reference TRBV7-2 and TRBJ2-6, reads GAGVSQSPSNKVTEKGKDVELRCDPISGHTALYWYRQSLGQGLEFLIYFQGNSAPDKSGLPSDRFSAERTGGSVSTLTIQRTQQEDSAVYLCASSRGSSGANVLTFGAGSRLTVL.

The V gene is TRBV28, the J gene TRBJ2-7; D ambiguous. Germline V gene sequence: CDR1 MDHEN, CDR2 SYDVKM. CDR3 length equals 16 residues. Deletions cut 2 bases from V and 6 bases from J, with 20 bases between. The CDR3: CASSLRLTPVGLEQYF. The CDR3 bases are TGTGCCAGCAGTTTAAGGCTCACCCCCGTCGGGCTCGAGCAGTACTTC.

The chain has TRBV18 and TRBJ2-1, with 8 bases fitting TRBD2. The V and J ends lost 2 bases and 8 bases, in that order; junction bases with no gene match: 11. CDR3 length: 16 residues. Germline V gene sequence: CDR1 KGHSH, CDR2 LQKENI. The CDR3: CASSPRAREGPDEQFF. For the CDR3, the DNA is TGTGCCAGCTCACCAAGAGCCCGGGAGGGCCCGGATGAGCAGTTCTTC. Based on the CDR3 plus reference TRBV18 and TRBJ2-1, the full variable domain is NAGVMQNPRHLVRRRGQEARLRCSPMKGHSHVYWYRQLPEEGLKFMVYLQKENIIDESGMPKERFSAEFPKEGPSILRIQQVVRGDSAAYFCASSPRAREGPDEQFFGPGTRLTVL.

CDR3 DNA sequence: TGTGCCAGCAGTTCTCTCGGGGTAGGCCTAGGCAATGAGCAGTTCTTC. Protein: CASSSLGVGLGNEQFF. The rearrangement links TRBV7-3 to TRBJ2-1, with a possible D match to TRBD2 (5 bases). Per the germline V gene, CDR1 is SGHTA and CDR2 is FQGTGA. The CDR3 loop spans 16 amino acids. Trimming pared 6 bases from V and 6 bases from J, leaving 21 bases between.

The CDR3 loop is CASSPTSGIPYEQYF. In DNA form, the CDR3 reads TGTGCCAGCAGCCCCACTAGCGGGATCCCCTACGAGCAGTACTTC. The chain couples TRBV9 to TRBJ2-7; 10 bases line up with TRBD2. Germline CDR1 SGDLS, CDR2 YYNGEE. CDR3 length equals 15 residues. V shed 4 bases, J shed 2 bases, and the junction held 6 bases outside the gene matches.

This clone was detected once. The chain combines TRBV5-1 with TRBJ1-1; TRBD1 matches at 7 bases. The CDR3 length is 16 residues. V lost 0 bases, J lost 0 bases, and 5 bases stayed unmatched. Germline V gives CDR1 SGHRS, CDR2 YFSETQ. The DNA for the CDR3 is TGCGCCAGCAGCTTGGCTACAGGGGCATTGAACACTGAAGCTTTCTTT. This translates into CASSLATGALNTEAFF.

This chain connects TRBV19 to TRBJ2-2; D uncertain. This CDR3 is 14 amino acids long. Trimming stripped 1 base from V and 4 bases from J, with 7 bases between. CDR1 LNHDA and CDR2 SQIVND come from the germline V gene (reference sequence). The chain's CDR3 is CASSIVGFTGELFF. DNA for the CDR3: TGTGCCAGTAGTATAGTCGGCTTCACCGGGGAGCTGTTTTTT. The whole variable domain, filled in from reference TRBV19 and TRBJ2-2, reads DGGITQSPKYLFRKEGQNVTLSCEQNLNHDAMYWYRQDPGQGLRLIYYSQIVNDFQKGDIAEGYSVSREKKESFPLTVTSAQKNPTAFYLCASSIVGFTGELFFGEGSRLTVL.

The rearrangement uses TRBV25-1 and TRBJ1-2; 9 bases line up with TRBD1. Trimming cost V 3 bases and J 4 bases; bases outside gene matches: 6. Germline V gene sequence: CDR1 MGHDK, CDR2 SYGVNS. The CDR3 totals 15 residues. CDR3 bases: TGTGCCAGCAGTGATCCCGGGACAGGGAGCTATGGCTACACCTTC. Its protein is CASSDPGTGSYGYTF.

This clone has more than one count but fewer than ten. The chain uses TRBV29-1 and TRBJ2-7; 7 nucleotides line up with TRBD1. CDR1 SQVTM and CDR2 ANQGSEA come from the germline V gene. J was trimmed by 2 bases and V by 2 bases; bases with no gene match: 0. This CDR3 contains 12 residues. CDR3 sequence: CSVETGAYEQYF. In DNA, the CDR3 is TGCAGCGTTGAAACAGGGGCCTACGAGCAGTACTTC.

This clone turned up a few times. The J gene is TRBJ1-5, the V gene TRBV6-5; TRBD1 matches 7 bases. This CDR3 is 15 amino acids long. Trimming took 4 bases from V and 0 from J; bases not matched to a gene: 3. CDR1 and CDR2 (germline): MNHEY, SVGAGI. The CDR3 reads CASSSTGYSNQPQHF. The CDR3 DNA reads TGTGCCAGCAGTTCGACAGGGTATAGCAATCAGCCCCAGCATTTT.

This clone occurred once. The V and J genes are TRBV25-1 and TRBJ1-1; possible D gene TRBD1, 6 bases. The germline V gene encodes CDR1 MGHDK and CDR2 SYGVNS. This CDR3 region has 13 residues. The V end lost 7 bases, the J end lost 1 base, and 10 bases lay between the germline ends. The CDR3 loop reads CASKRGGNTEAFF. Here the CDR3 DNA reads TGTGCCAGCAAGAGGGGGGGGAACACTGAAGCTTTCTTT.

The chain recombines TRBV27 with TRBJ2-7; 8 nucleotides line up with TRBD1. The CDR3 loop spans 15 amino acids. Germline assignment: CDR1 MNHEY and CDR2 SMNVEV (reference sequence). V lost 7 bases and J lost 2; bases outside the gene matches: 10. As DNA, the CDR3 is TGTGCCAGCAAGGGACAGGCCCCTTATACCTACGAGCAGTACTTC. The encoded protein is CASKGQAPYTYEQYF.

The chain employs TRBV7-9 and TRBJ2-1; D might be TRBD2 (6 bases). CDR1 SEHNR and CDR2 FQNEAQ come from the germline V gene (reference sequence). V shed 4 bases and J shed 8 bases, with 12 bases lying between them. CDR3 size: 13 residues. The CDR3 coding sequence is TGTGCCAGCAGCTCCCTAACTAGCTATGAGCAGTTCTTC. It encodes CASSSLTSYEQFF.

This chain uses TRBV28 with TRBJ2-7, with 11 bases aligning to TRBD2. This CDR3 comprises 12 residues. Trimming cost V 6 bases and J 9 bases; bases outside gene matches: 4. The V gene's germline CDR1 is MDHEN and CDR2 SYDVKM. CDR3 nucleotide sequence: TGTGCCAGCAGGACTAGCGGGACAGTGCAGTACTTC. It translates to CASRTSGTVQYF.

This clone was recorded once. The chain links TRBV7-9 to TRBJ2-7; TRBD2 agrees at 13 bases. V lost 5 bases, J lost 4 bases, and 11 bases stayed unmatched. Germline lookup yields CDR1 SEHNR and CDR2 FQNEAQ (reference sequence). CDR3 length: 17 amino acids. The CDR3 DNA follows: TGTGCCAGCAGCGGAATACTAGCGGGAGGGTCCTCATACGAGCAGTACTTC. It codes for CASSGILAGGSSYEQYF.

This clone is a singleton in its sample. This chain joins TRBV19 and TRBJ2-2; 9 bases line up with TRBD1. This CDR3 has 14 residues. Germline lookup yields CDR1 LNHDA and CDR2 SQIVND (reference sequence). V dropped 6 bases and J dropped 7; count of bases not matched to a gene: 6. CDR3 residues: CASRGTGWNGELFF. The DNA for the CDR3 is TGTGCCAGTAGAGGGACAGGGTGGAACGGGGAGCTGTTTTTT.

This clone appeared a few times. The chain carries TRBV30 and TRBJ1-2; D ambiguous. The length of the CDR3 is 14 residues. V lost 0 bases, J lost 5 bases, and 13 bases lay in between. The germline V gene has CDR1 GTSNPN and CDR2 SVGIG (reference sequence). The CDR3: CAWSVQEGVYGYTF. CDR3 DNA sequence: TGTGCCTGGAGTGTGCAGGAGGGAGTATATGGCTACACCTTC.

On this clone: Germline is not matched at one junction end, which may reflect a read error. The chain employs TRBV7-7 and TRBJ2-3; D is possibly TRBD1 (5 bases). This CDR3 has 14 residues. The germline V gene encodes CDR1 SSHAT and CDR2 FNYEAQ (reference sequence). In DNA, the CDR3 is TGTGCTAGCAGCTTTGGACACATCACAGATACGCAGTATTTT. This codes for CASSFGHITDTQYF.

The gene calls are TRBV5-1 and TRBJ2-3, with D possibly being TRBD1 or TRBD2 (6 bases each). The V gene's germline CDR1 is SGHRS and CDR2 YFSETQ. V gave up 0 bases and J gave up 0 bases, with 14 bases separating them. The CDR3 extends over 17 amino acids. As DNA, the CDR3 is TGCGCCAGCAGCTTGGCCGGAGGGGGAAGTAGCACAGATACGCAGTATTTT. It yields the protein CASSLAGGGSSTDTQYF.

CDR3 region: CASKSLLGQGKNTEAFF. The CDR3 DNA reads TGTGCCAGTAAATCTCTCCTCGGACAGGGAAAAAACACTGAAGCTTTCTTT. V and J are TRBV19 and TRBJ1-1; 8 bases map to TRBD1. CDR3 length equals 17 residues. In germline, CDR1 is LNHDA, CDR2 SQIVND (reference sequence). The trim removed 7 bases at V and 2 bases at J, leaving 15 bases unmatched.